This TCR beta chain originates from a study of T cell responses to AZD1222 COVID-19 vaccine. Findings and limits, study-wide: Along spike, vaccine-associated CD4 TCRs were found throughout, with dominance at 160-218 and 743-854.

The assay was immunoSEQ multiplex PCR, and TCRdb's table has in-frame clones only and misses some. The sample records some 150,000 clones, around 91% being singletons. For this clone: Its antigen is as yet unknown.

This receptor was taken from an adult in good health. Sequencing was performed on peripheral blood, taken on day 0 of AZD1222 vaccination.

The DNA for the CDR3 is TGTGCCAGCAGCGTAGGGGCCGAGGAGACCCAGTACTTC. It is translated as CASSVGAEETQYF. The V gene is TRBV9, the J gene TRBJ2-5; no clear D gene. Looked up from germline, CDR1 is SGDLS and CDR2 is YYNGEE. V was pared by 0 bases and J by 5 bases, with 8 bases between. The CDR3 runs to 13 residues.